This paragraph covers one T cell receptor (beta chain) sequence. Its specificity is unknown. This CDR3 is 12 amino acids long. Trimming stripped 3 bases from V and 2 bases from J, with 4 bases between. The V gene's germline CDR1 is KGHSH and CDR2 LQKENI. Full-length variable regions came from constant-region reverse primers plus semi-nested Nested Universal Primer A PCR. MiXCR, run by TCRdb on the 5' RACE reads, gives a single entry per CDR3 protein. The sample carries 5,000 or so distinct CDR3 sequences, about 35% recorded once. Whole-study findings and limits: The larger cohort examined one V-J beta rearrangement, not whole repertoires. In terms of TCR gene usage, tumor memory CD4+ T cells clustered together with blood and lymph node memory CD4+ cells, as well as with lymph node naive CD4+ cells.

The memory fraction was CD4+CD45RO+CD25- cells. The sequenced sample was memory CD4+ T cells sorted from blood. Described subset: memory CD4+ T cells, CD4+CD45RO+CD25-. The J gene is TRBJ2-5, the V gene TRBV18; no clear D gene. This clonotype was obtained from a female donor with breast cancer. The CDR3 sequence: CASSPHQETQYF. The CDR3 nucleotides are TGTGCCAGCTCACCGCATCAAGAGACCCAGTACTTC.